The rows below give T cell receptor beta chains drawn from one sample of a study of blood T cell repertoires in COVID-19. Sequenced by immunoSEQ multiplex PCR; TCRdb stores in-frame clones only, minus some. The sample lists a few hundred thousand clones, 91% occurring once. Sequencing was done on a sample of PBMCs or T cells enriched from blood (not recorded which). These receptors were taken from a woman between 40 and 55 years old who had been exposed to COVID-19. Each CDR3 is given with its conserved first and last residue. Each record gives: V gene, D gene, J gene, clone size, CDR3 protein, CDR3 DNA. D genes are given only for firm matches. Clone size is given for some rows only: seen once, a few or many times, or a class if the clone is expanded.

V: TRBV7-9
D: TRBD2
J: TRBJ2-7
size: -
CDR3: CASSIGTTGREQYF
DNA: TGTGCCAGCAGCATCGGGACTACCGGGAGGGAGCAGTACTTC

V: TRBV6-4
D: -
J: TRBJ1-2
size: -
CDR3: CASRSGVNYGYTF
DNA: TGTGCCAGCCGGTCAGGGGTTAACTATGGCTACACCTTC

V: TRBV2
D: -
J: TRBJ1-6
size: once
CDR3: CASRQTVLSYNSPLHF
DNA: TGTGCCAGCAGACAGACAGTTCTCTCCTATAATTCACCCCTCCACTTT

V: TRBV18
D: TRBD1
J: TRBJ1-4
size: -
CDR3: CASSVGTVWGENEKLFF
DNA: TGTGCCAGCTCTGTCGGGACAGTCTGGGGAGAGAATGAAAAACTGTTTTTT

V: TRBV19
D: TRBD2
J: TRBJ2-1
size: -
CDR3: CASASGRANEQFF
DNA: TGTGCCAGTGCTAGCGGGAGGGCTAATGAGCAGTTCTTC

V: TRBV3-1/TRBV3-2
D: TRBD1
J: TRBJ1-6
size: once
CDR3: CASSQGQRYNSPLHF
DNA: TGTGCCAGCAGCCAGGGACAGCGCTATAATTCACCCCTCCACTTT

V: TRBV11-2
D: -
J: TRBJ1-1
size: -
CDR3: CASRLLGGTEAFF
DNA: TGTGCCAGCAGGTTGCTCGGAGGTACTGAAGCTTTCTTT

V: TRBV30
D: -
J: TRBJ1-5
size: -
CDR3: CAWSVGRVGDQPQHF
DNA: TGTGCCTGGAGTGTAGGGAGGGTCGGGGATCAGCCCCAGCATTTT

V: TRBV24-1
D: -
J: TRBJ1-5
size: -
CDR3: CATSEATLGPQHF
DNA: TGTGCCACCAGTGAGGCCACCCTAGGGCCCCAGCATTTT

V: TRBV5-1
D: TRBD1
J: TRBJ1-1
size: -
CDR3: CASSATTGVMNTEAFF
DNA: TGCGCCAGCAGCGCCACAACAGGGGTCATGAACACTGAAGCTTTCTTT

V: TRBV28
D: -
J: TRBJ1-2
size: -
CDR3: CASSSPGDRTNYGYTF
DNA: TGTGCCAGCAGTTCCCCCGGAGACAGGACTAACTATGGCTACACCTTC

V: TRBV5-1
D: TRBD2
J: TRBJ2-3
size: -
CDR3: CASSQLAGNTDTQYF
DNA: TGCGCCAGCAGCCAACTAGCGGGGAACACAGATACGCAGTATTTT

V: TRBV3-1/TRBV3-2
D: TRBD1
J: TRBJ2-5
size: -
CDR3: CASSRPGQILVETQYF
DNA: TGTGCCAGCAGCCGACCGGGACAGATCTTGGTGGAGACCCAGTACTTC

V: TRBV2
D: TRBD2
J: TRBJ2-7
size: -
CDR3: CASRTSGSYEQYF
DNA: TGTGCCAGCAGGACTAGCGGCTCCTACGAGCAGTACTTC

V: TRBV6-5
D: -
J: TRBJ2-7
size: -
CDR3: CASSYGGVRSYEQYF
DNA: TGTGCCAGCAGTTACGGCGGGGTTCGATCCTACGAGCAGTACTTC

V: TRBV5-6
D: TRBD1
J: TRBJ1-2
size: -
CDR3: CASNPRGPANYGYTF
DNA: TGTGCCAGCAACCCCAGGGGGCCCGCTAACTATGGCTACACCTTC

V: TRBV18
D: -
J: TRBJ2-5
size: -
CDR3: CASSQTETKGAQYF
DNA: TGTGCCAGCTCACAGACGGAGACAAAGGGGGCCCAGTACTTC

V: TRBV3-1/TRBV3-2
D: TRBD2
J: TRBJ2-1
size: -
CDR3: CASSQLTSGSISEQFF
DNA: TGTGCCAGCAGCCAACTTACTAGCGGGAGTATAAGTGAGCAGTTCTTC

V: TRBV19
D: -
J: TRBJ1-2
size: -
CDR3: CASSMSMNYGYTF
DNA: TGTGCCAGTAGTATGTCTATGAACTATGGCTACACCTTC

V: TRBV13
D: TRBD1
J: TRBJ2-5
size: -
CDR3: CASTWTGGFQETQYF
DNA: TGTGCCAGCACGTGGACAGGGGGGTTCCAAGAGACCCAGTACTTC

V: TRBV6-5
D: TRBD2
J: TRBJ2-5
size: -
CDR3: CASSRGTTQETQYF
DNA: TGTGCCAGCAGTCGCGGGACTACACAAGAGACCCAGTACTTC

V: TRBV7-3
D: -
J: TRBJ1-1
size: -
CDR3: CASRTGGPVTEAFF
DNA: TGTGCCAGCAGGACCGGGGGTCCGGTCACTGAAGCTTTCTTT

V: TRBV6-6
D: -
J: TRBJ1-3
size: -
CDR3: CASTPSGRPGNTIYF
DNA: TGTGCCAGCACCCCCTCGGGAAGACCTGGAAACACCATATATTTT

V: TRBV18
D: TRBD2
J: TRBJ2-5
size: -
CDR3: CASSPQAAGGARETQYF
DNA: TGTGCCAGCTCACCACAGGCAGCGGGGGGCGCGCGAGAGACCCAGTACTTC

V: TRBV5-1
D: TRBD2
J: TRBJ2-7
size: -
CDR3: CASSTGGDTYEQYF
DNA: TGCGCCAGCAGCACCGGGGGGGACACCTACGAGCAGTACTTC

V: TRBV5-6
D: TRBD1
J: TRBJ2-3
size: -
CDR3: CASSLERGQGTDTQYF
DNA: TGTGCCAGCAGCTTGGAGAGGGGACAGGGCACAGATACGCAGTATTTT

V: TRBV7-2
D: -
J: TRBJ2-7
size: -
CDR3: CASSSGSSYEQYF
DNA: TGTGCCAGCAGCTCGGGAAGCTCCTACGAGCAGTACTTC